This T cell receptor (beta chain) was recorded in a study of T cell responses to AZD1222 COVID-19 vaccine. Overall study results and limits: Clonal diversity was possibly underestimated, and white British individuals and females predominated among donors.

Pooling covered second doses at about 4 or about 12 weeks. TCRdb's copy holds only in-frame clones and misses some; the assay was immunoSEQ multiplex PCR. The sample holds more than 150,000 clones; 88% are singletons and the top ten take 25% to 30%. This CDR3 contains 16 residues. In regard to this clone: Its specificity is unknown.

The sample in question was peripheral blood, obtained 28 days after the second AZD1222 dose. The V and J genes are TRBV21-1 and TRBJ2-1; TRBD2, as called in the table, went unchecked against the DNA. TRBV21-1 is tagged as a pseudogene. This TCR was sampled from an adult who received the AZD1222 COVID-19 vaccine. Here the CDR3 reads CASSKKGVAFYNEQFF. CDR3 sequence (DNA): TGTGCCAGCAGCAAAAAAGGAGTAGCCTTCTACAATGAGCAGTTCTTC.